Shown below are 22 T cell receptor beta chains from a single sample sequenced in a study of Ad26.COV2.S vaccination and SARS-CoV-2 variants. Libraries were prepared by immunoSEQ multiplex PCR; TCRdb keeps only in-frame clonotypes and omits some of them. The sample includes roughly 350,000 clones, about 89% of them seen just once. Indicated treatment: around 19 received Ad26.COV2.S at low or high dose, single or two shots; about five received placebo; per-sample allocation not given. Following the first vaccine or placebo injection, samples were taken on day 63. Material: peripheral blood, obtained in a trial of Ad26.COV2.S vaccine versus placebo. All receptors derive from a person between 18 and 65 years old who received the Ad26.COV2.S COVID-19 vaccine or a placebo.

This clone was seen just once. The chain combines TRBV19 with TRBJ2-7; tentatively, D is TRBD1 (9 bases). The length of the CDR3 is 15 residues. From germline, CDR1 is LNHDA and CDR2 SQIVND (reference sequence). V was cut by 5 bases and J by 5 bases, with 19 bases left in between. The CDR3: CASSPGGTGSHEQYF. The CDR3 region has the DNA TGTGCCAGTAGTCCGGGAGGGACAGGGTCCCACGAGCAGTACTTC. Full variable domain (missing parts from reference TRBV19 and TRBJ2-7): DGGITQSPKYLFRKEGQNVTLSCEQNLNHDAMYWYRQDPGQGLRLIYYSQIVNDFQKGDIAEGYSVSREKKESFPLTVTSAQKNPTAFYLCASSPGGTGSHEQYFGPGTRLTVT.

The chain recombines TRBV7-9 with TRBJ1-1; TRBD1 might be the D (5 bases). This CDR3 spans 13 amino acids. CDR1 and CDR2 from the germline V gene are SEHNR and FQNEAQ (reference sequence). The V end lost 1 base, the J end lost 6 bases, and 9 bases lay between the germline ends. Here the CDR3 reads CASSLVWGAEAFF. CDR3 DNA: TGTGCCAGCAGCTTAGTATGGGGGGCTGAAGCTTTCTTT.

This chain connects TRBV19 to TRBJ1-5; 9 nucleotides align to TRBD1. The V gene's germline CDR1 is LNHDA and CDR2 SQIVND (reference sequence). Germline trimming cut 4 bases from V and 7 bases from J; bases unmatched to any gene: 8. The CDR3 runs 15 residues. CDR3 protein: CASSTDRGGEQPQHF. Written as DNA, the CDR3 is TGTGCCAGTAGTACGGACAGGGGTGGAGAACAGCCCCAGCATTTT.

The V gene is TRBV5-6, the J gene TRBJ2-2; TRBD2 aligns across 11 bases. CDR1 SGHDT and CDR2 YYEEEE come from the germline V gene. CDR3 length equals 16 residues. Trimming took 4 bases from V and 1 from J; bases not matched to a gene: 3. In nucleotides, the CDR3 is TGTGCCAGCAGCATCGGACTAGCGGGGAACACCGGGGAGCTGTTTTTT. Translated, it gives CASSIGLAGNTGELFF.

The V gene is TRBV7-2, the J gene TRBJ2-2; tentative D call: TRBD1 (6 bases). The CDR3 length is 17 residues. The V and J ends lost 2 bases and 0 bases respectively, with 13 bases between them. Germline V gene sequence: CDR1 SGHTA, CDR2 FQGNSA. CDR3 amino acids: CASSLMNAGANTGELFF. For the CDR3, the DNA is TGTGCCAGCAGCTTAATGAACGCAGGGGCGAACACCGGGGAGCTGTTTTTT.

The chain employs TRBV19 and TRBJ1-2, with 7 bases matching TRBD1. V dropped 4 bases and J dropped 4; count of bases not matched to a gene: 6. Germline V gene sequence: CDR1 LNHDA, CDR2 SQIVND (reference sequence). This CDR3 region has 14 residues. The CDR3 DNA is TGTGCCAGTAGTAAGACAGGGTTGGCCTATGGCTACACCTTC. This translates into CASSKTGLAYGYTF.

The chain uses TRBV5-5 and TRBJ2-3; D is unresolved. Germline V CDR1 and CDR2: SGHKS, YYEKEE (reference sequence). This CDR3 is built from 13 residues. Trimming left V 10 bases short and J 2 bases short, with 14 bases between. In DNA, the CDR3 is TGTGCCCACGCTTCGACTCTCACAGATACGCAGTATTTT. It is translated as CAHASTLTDTQYF. The full variable domain, completed using reference TRBV5-5 and TRBJ2-3, is DAGVTQSPTHLIKTRGQQVTLRCSPISGHKSVSWYQQVLGQGPQFIFQYYEKEERGRGNFPDRFSARQFPNYSSELNVNALLLGDSALYLCAHASTLTDTQYFGPGTRLTVL.

V gene TRBV6-5 combines with J gene TRBJ1-2; D unresolved. Trimming cost V 1 base and J 2 bases, with 5 bases left between them. The CDR3 has 13 residues. CDR1 and CDR2 (germline): MNHEY, SVGAGI. The CDR3 spells CASSYWGNYGYTF. Written as DNA, the CDR3 is TGTGCCAGCAGTTACTGGGGAAACTATGGCTACACCTTC.

The gene calls are TRBV5-4 and TRBJ2-3; 7 bases align to TRBD1. V lost 4 bases, J lost 2 bases, and 16 bases stayed unmatched. Looked up from germline, CDR1 is SGHNT and CDR2 is YYREEE (reference sequence). The CDR3 is 18 residues long. The CDR3 DNA is TGTGCCAGCAGCCGGGGAATTCGACAGGGTAGCGCCACAGATACGCAGTATTTT. This codes for CASSRGIRQGSATDTQYF. Based on the CDR3 plus reference TRBV5-4 and TRBJ2-3, the full variable domain is ETGVTQSPTHLIKTRGQQVTLRCSSQSGHNTVSWYQQALGQGPQFIFQYYREEENGRGNFPPRFSGLQFPNYSSELNVNALELDDSALYLCASSRGIRQGSATDTQYFGPGTRLTVL.

The rearrangement links TRBV6-5 to TRBJ2-7, with 8 nucleotides matching TRBD2. Per the germline V gene, CDR1 is MNHEY and CDR2 is SVGAGI. This CDR3 has 14 residues. J gave up 6 bases and V 8 bases, and 12 bases lay outside the gene matches. The DNA of the CDR3 is TGTGCCAGCGGATCCGGGACTAGTTTCGGCGAGCAGTACTTC. This encodes CASGSGTSFGEQYF.

This chain links TRBV2 with TRBJ2-1, with no clear D. Trimming took off 6 bases at V and 5 bases at J, with 11 bases between the two ends. CDR1 is SNHLY and CDR2 is FYNNEI in the germline V gene. This CDR3 region has 13 residues. CDR3 sequence (DNA): TGTGCCAGCAGCCCGGAAATGGACAATGAGCAGTTCTTC. The encoded protein is CASSPEMDNEQFF.

This clone was seen a single time. The chain links TRBV6-2 or TRBV6-3 to TRBJ1-6, with 7 bases fitting TRBD1. Trimming cost V 5 bases and J 5 bases; bases outside gene matches: 3. Germline CDR1 MNHEY, CDR2 SVGEGT. The CDR3 covers 14 residues. The DNA for the CDR3 is TGTGCCAGCAGTGGAGGGACAGATAATTCACCCCTCCACTTT. Translation: CASSGGTDNSPLHF.

The chain joins TRBV24-1 to TRBJ2-1; maybe TRBD2 (6 bases). Trimming took off 3 bases at V and 9 bases at J, with 17 bases between the two ends. The CDR3 covers 15 residues. Germline-derived CDR1 and CDR2 are KGHDR and SFDVKD. The CDR3 here is CATSDPRGTAFEQFF. In DNA, the CDR3 is TGTGCCACCAGTGATCCCCGGGGGACGGCGTTTGAGCAGTTCTTC.

The rearrangement uses TRBV19 and TRBJ2-7, with TRBD1 matching 7 bases. CDR1 is LNHDA and CDR2 is SQIVND in the germline V gene (reference sequence). Trimming at V came to 1 base and at J to 6 bases, leaving 6 bases not matched to a gene. This CDR3 region has 14 residues. CDR3 amino acids: CASSIGTGVGEQYF. The CDR3 region has the DNA TGTGCCAGTAGTATAGGAACAGGGGTCGGCGAGCAGTACTTC.

This clone has more than one count but fewer than ten. The J gene is TRBJ1-1, the V gene TRBV7-8, with D unclear. CDR1 is SGHVS and CDR2 is FQNEAQ in the germline V gene. Trimming removed 1 base at V and 4 bases at J, with 13 bases between. This CDR3 is 15 amino acids long. In DNA form, the CDR3 reads TGTGCCAGCAGCTTAGAGGTGCGGAGGACCACTGAAGCTTTCTTT. It translates to CASSLEVRRTTEAFF.

This chain links TRBV25-1 with TRBJ1-5, with D maybe TRBD1 (5 bases). The germline V gene has CDR1 MGHDK and CDR2 SYGVNS. This CDR3 is built from 13 residues. The V end was cut by 8 bases, the J end by 2 bases, with 10 bases between. The CDR3 sequence is CASGRGGNQPQHF. DNA of the CDR3: TGTGCCAGCGGGCGAGGGGGCAATCAGCCCCAGCATTTT.

This clone occurred once. The chain uses TRBV4-1 and TRBJ2-7; TRBD1 aligns across 9 bases. This CDR3 spans 15 amino acids. J was trimmed by 5 bases and V by 4 bases; bases with no gene match: 9. CDR1 and CDR2 from the germline V gene are MGHRA and YSYEKL. This chain's CDR3 is CASSPWTGVSHEQYF. The CDR3 nucleotides are TGCGCCAGCAGCCCCTGGACAGGGGTTAGCCACGAGCAGTACTTC.

This chain uses TRBV2 with TRBJ2-7; D tentatively reads TRBD1 or TRBD2 (7 bases each). CDR3 length: 15 residues. Germline-derived CDR1 and CDR2 are SNHLY and FYNNEI. Trimming removed 6 bases at V and 5 bases at J, with 20 bases between. CDR3 residues: CASRGRGPRMNEQYF. The CDR3 DNA is TGTGCCAGCAGGGGGAGGGGGCCGAGGATGAACGAGCAGTACTTC.

V usage is TRBV6-5 and J usage is TRBJ2-1, with 7 bases matching TRBD2. Trimming removed 6 bases from V and 10 bases from J; junction bases left unmatched: 15. The CDR3 has 15 amino acids. Germline V gene lookup returns CDR1 MNHEY and CDR2 SVGAGI. CDR3 sequence: CASRPTSASPAEQFF. CDR3 DNA: TGTGCCAGCAGACCTACTAGCGCATCCCCAGCGGAGCAGTTCTTC.

The chain recombines TRBV9 with TRBJ2-1, with no clear D. The germline V gene encodes CDR1 SGDLS and CDR2 YYNGEE. This CDR3 region has 16 residues. Trimming took off 3 bases at V and 4 bases at J, with 17 bases between the two ends. CDR3 DNA: TGTGCCAGCAGCGCTCTCGTAGGATCAGGATACAATGAGCAGTTCTTC. It encodes CASSALVGSGYNEQFF.

This chain uses TRBV11-3 with TRBJ2-2; a possible D gene is TRBD2 (6 bases). This CDR3 region has 14 residues. V was shortened by 3 bases and J by 4 bases, with 9 bases between the two germline ends. Looked up from germline, CDR1 is SGHNT and CDR2 is YENEEA. The CDR3 here is CASSFGGATGELFF. The CDR3 bases are TGTGCCAGCAGCTTCGGCGGGGCCACCGGGGAGCTGTTTTTT. Full variable domain (remainder filled in from reference TRBV11-3 and TRBJ2-2): EAGVVQSPRYKIIEKKQPVAFWCNPISGHNTLYWYLQNLGQGPELLIRYENEEAVDDSQLPKDRFSAERLKGVDSTLKIQPAELGDSAVYLCASSFGGATGELFFGEGSRLTVL.

This clone was seen a single time. CDR3 loop: CASSLRTGTANSPLHF. In nucleotides, the CDR3 is TGTGCCAGCAGCTTAAGGACAGGAACAGCTAATTCACCCCTCCACTTT. The J gene is TRBJ1-6, the V gene TRBV7-2; 7 nucleotides agree with TRBD1. CDR3 length: 16 residues. Germline V gene sequence: CDR1 SGHTA, CDR2 FQGNSA. J was trimmed by 6 bases and V by 2 bases; bases with no gene match: 7. Supplemented by reference TRBV7-2 and TRBJ1-6, the full variable domain reads GAGVSQSPSNKVTEKGKDVELRCDPISGHTALYWYRQSLGQGLEFLIYFQGNSAPDKSGLPSDRFSAERTGGSVSTLTIQRTQQEDSAVYLCASSLRTGTANSPLHFGNGTRLTVT.